This TCR beta chain was obtained from a study of cytomegalovirus exposure and HLA in healthy donors. Findings and caveats of the study: Cytomegalovirus status, reportedly, was diagnosed with high specificity and sensitivity by the classifier. Among donors in an Asian-associated ancestry cluster, a later analysis reportedly found fewer N-insertions than the roughly 610-donor mean.

Primers: 60 Vbeta forward and 13 Jbeta reverse. Assay used: immunoSEQ multiplex PCR; TCRdb lists only in-frame clones, some missing. The table has over 150,000 clones, 77% seen once. With regard to this clone: The antigen remains unidentified.

The CDR3 has 14 residues. After removal of 4 bases from V and 6 bases from J, the junction contained 6 bases not matched to a gene. Germline V CDR1 and CDR2: GTSNPN, SVGIG (reference sequence). The source material was PBMCs. The TCR comes from a woman between 55 and 75 years old in good health and CMV-seropositive. The V and J genes are TRBV30 and TRBJ2-1; 10 nucleotides agree with TRBD1. Here the CDR3 reads CAWTRTGGSNEQFF. CDR3 nucleotide sequence: TGTGCCTGGACCCGGACAGGGGGTAGCAATGAGCAGTTCTTC.